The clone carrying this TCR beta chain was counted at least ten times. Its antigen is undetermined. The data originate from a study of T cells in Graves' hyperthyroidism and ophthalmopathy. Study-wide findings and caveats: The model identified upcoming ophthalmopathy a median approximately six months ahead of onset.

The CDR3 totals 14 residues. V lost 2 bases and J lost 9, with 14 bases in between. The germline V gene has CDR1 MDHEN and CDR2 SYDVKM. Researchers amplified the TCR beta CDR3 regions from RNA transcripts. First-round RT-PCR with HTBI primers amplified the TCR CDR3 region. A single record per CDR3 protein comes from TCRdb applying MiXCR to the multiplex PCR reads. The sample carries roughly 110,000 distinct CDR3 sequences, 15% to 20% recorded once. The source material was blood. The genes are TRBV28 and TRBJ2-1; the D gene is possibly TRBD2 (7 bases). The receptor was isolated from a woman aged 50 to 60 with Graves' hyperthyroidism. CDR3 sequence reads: CASSLRGGVSEQFF. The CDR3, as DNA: TGTGCCAGCAGTTTAAGGGGGGGGGTGAGTGAGCAGTTCTTC.